The clone carrying this T cell receptor (beta chain) was detected once. The antigen remains undetermined. The CDR3 spans 15 residues. Germline V gene sequence: CDR1 SNHLY, CDR2 FYNNEI. V dropped 8 bases and J dropped 5 bases, with 19 bases sitting between them. Researchers ran the PCR with 60 Vbeta and 13 Jbeta primers. Per the original data handling: Unique TCR beta chains totaled approximately 83 million in a later count, with roughly 11 million of them shared. Sequencing was performed with immunoSEQ multiplex PCR; in TCRdb, only in-frame clones are kept and a portion is missing. Clone size and the V and J calls come from that table; the DNA yielded D and trimming. The table lists over 85,000 clones, 81% of them singletons. These data originate in a study of cytomegalovirus exposure and HLA in healthy donors. Study outcomes and limitations: TCR beta chains numbering more than 150 were designated cytomegalovirus-associated.

This chain connects TRBV2 to TRBJ2-1, with D tentatively TRBD2 (7 bases). The specimen was PBMCs. This receptor was obtained from a middle-aged man in good health and CMV-seropositive. The DNA of the CDR3 is TGTGCCAGCTCCCACCCGGGGGCGGGGGACAATGAGCAGTTCTTC. This gives the protein CASSHPGAGDNEQFF.